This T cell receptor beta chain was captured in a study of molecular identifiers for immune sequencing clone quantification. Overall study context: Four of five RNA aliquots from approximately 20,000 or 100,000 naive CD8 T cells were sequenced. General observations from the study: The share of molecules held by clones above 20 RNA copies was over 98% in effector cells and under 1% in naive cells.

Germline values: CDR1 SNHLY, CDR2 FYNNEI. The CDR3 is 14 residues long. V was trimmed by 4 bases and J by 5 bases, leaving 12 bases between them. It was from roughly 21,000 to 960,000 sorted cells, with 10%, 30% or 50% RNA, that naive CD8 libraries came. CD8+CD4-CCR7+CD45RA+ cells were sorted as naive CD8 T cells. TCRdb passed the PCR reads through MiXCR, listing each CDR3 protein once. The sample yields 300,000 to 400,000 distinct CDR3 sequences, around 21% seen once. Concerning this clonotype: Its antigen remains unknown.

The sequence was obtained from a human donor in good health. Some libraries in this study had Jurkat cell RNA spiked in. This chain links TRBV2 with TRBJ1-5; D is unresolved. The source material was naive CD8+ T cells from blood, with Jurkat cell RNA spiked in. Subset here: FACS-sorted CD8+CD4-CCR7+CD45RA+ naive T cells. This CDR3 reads CASSAPDGDQPQHF. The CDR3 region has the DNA TGTGCCAGCAGTGCCCCGGACGGCGATCAGCCCCAGCATTTT.